This T cell receptor beta chain was captured in a study of T cells in Graves' hyperthyroidism and ophthalmopathy. The source material, RNA transcripts, was used to amplify TCR beta CDR3 regions. First-round RT-PCR with HTBI primers amplified the TCR CDR3 region. Via MiXCR, TCRdb re-called the multiplex PCR reads, giving one row per CDR3 protein. The repertoire consists of around 290,000 distinct CDR3 sequences, with around 15% occurring once and the leading ten covering under 8%. This clonotype was seen many times. The antigen remains unidentified. Germline V gene sequence: CDR1 ENHRY, CDR2 SYGVKD. V shed 6 bases and J 0 bases; nucleotides not matched to a gene: 1. The CDR3 contains 13 residues. Study results and limitations: In the blood, most expanded thyroid clonotypes above 0.001 appeared as well.

Patients aged 18 to 65 had newly diagnosed hyperthyroidism of under 2 months' duration. PBMCs were derived from 9.5 to 10 ml fresh peripheral blood. V gene TRBV10-3 combines with J gene TRBJ1-1, with 7 bases that match TRBD1. The sample taken for sequencing was blood. This clonotype was obtained from a woman aged 40 to 50 with Graves' hyperthyroidism. The CDR3 nucleotides are TGTGCCATCAGGGGACAGCTGAACACTGAAGCTTTCTTT. Amino acid sequence: CAIRGQLNTEAFF.